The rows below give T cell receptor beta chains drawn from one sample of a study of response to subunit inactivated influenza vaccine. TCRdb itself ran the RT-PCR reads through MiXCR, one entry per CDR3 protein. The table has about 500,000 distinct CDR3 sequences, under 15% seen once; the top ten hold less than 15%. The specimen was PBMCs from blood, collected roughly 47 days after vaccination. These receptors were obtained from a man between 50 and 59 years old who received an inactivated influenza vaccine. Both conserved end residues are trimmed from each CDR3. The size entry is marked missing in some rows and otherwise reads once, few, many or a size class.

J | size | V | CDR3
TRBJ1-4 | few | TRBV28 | ASSNLGRNEKLF
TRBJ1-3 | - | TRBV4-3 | ASSQDPPDPGNTIY
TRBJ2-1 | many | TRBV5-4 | ASSPRGGSGNEQF
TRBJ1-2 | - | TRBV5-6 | ASAPRLERVYGYT
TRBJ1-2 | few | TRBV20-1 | SARGRLGYT
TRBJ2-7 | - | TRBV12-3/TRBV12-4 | ASSPGPPRDEQY
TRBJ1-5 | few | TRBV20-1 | SASFGQARHQPQH
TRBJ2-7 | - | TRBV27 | ASSSPTGKGGSYEQY
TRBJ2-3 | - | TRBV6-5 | ASSSGRLAGSLTDTQY
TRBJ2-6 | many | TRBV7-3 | ASSGGRDRSSGANVLT
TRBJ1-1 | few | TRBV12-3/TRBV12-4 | ASSFSSEIEAF
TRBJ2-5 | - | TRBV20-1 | SARDSISAGQETQY
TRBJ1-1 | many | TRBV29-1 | SVEWDRNTEAF
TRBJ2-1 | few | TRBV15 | ATSRERGRDMF
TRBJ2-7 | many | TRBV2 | ASSNPGGREYEQY
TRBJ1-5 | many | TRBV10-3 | AISESWGAVDSAQH
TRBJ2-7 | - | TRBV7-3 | ASSPGTHYEQY
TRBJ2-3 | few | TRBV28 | ASSTIGRGTDTQY
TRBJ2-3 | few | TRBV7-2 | ASSLVGTGAQTDTQY
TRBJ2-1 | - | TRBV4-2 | ASSGTSGGADEQF
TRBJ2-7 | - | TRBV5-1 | ASSLTGTGGSEQY
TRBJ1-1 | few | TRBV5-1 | ASSPSRGLNTEAF
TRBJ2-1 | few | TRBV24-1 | ATSDFSAGGPRLEQF
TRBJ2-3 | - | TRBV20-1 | SASPLAGGRLADTQY
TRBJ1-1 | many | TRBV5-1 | ASNQDSNTEAF
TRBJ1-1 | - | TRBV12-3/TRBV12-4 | ASSFGTRGTEAF
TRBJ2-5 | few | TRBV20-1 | SARSWTSGRQETQY
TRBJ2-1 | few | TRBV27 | ASSTTSGANVYEQF
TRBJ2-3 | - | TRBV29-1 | SVRAPSGGSTDTQY
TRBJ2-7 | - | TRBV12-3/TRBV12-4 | ASSPIAGLRGEQY
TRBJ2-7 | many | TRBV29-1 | SGLTGVNEQY
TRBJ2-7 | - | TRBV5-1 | ASSVGTGTYKQY
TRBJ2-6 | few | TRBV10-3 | AIRAGAGRGLTGANVLT
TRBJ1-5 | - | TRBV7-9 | ASISGHPNQPQH
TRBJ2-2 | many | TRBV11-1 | ASSPGGWGRNTGELF
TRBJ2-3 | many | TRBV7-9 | ASRRQTDTQY
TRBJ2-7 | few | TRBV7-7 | ASSLGPGTGYEQY
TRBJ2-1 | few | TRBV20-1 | SARGSGRALSSYNEQF
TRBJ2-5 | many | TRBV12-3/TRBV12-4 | ASSFGGSETQY
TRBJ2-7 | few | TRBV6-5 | ASSLTTGHYEQY
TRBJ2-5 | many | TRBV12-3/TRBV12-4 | ASSLGGTQY